The sequence of this TCR beta chain was determined in a study of OX40 agonist ivuxolimab in advanced cancers. Study summary: Participants, 82.7% male, averaged around 64 years of age, ranging from roughly 23 to 90.

The repertoire was sequenced with immunoSEQ multiplex PCR; TCRdb's copy has only in-frame clones and lacks some. The sample has tens of thousands of clones; around 83% are singletons. V was shortened by 4 bases and J by 0 bases, with 11 bases between the two germline ends. This CDR3 contains 14 residues. Germline V gene data show CDR1 as SQVTM and CDR2 as ANQGSEA. For this clone: The antigen remains undetermined.

General study findings and limits: Fewer expanded clones were found on average in CD4+ than in CD8+ T cells. Partial responders treated at 0.1-3.0 mg/kg exhibited clonal expansion among the lowest measured.

Source: CD4+ or CD8+ T cells sorted from blood, taken in a trial of the OX40 agonist ivuxolimab. This clonotype was sampled from an adult with an advanced solid tumor such as melanoma, head and neck, liver or kidney cancer. The chain links TRBV29-1 to TRBJ2-3, with a possible D match to TRBD1 (6 bases). The CDR3 sequence: CSVVTGFSTDTQYF. CDR3 DNA sequence: TGCAGCGTTGTCACAGGGTTTAGCACAGATACGCAGTATTTT.